This T cell receptor beta chain was sequenced in a study of identical twins. Per germline, CDR1 SSHAT and CDR2 FNYEAQ (reference sequence). The V end was cut by 4 bases, the J end by 0 bases, with 16 bases between. This CDR3 spans 17 amino acids. MiXCR, run by TCRdb on the 5' RACE reads, gives a single entry per CDR3 protein. Seen here are roughly 240,000 distinct CDR3 sequences, 6% to 8.5% observed once, and the top ten hold about 5.8%. This clonotype was counted ten times or more. These data are also associated with another study on yellow fever vaccine responses in identical twins.

The TCR originated in a woman aged 18-35 years in good health. The sample consisted of CD8+ T cells sorted from blood. The V call is TRBV7-7, the J call TRBJ2-1, with D uncertain. CDR3 region: CASSSLTTRSSYNEQFF. CDR3 DNA sequence: TGTGCCAGCAGCTCCCTGACGACACGGAGCTCCTACAATGAGCAGTTCTTC.